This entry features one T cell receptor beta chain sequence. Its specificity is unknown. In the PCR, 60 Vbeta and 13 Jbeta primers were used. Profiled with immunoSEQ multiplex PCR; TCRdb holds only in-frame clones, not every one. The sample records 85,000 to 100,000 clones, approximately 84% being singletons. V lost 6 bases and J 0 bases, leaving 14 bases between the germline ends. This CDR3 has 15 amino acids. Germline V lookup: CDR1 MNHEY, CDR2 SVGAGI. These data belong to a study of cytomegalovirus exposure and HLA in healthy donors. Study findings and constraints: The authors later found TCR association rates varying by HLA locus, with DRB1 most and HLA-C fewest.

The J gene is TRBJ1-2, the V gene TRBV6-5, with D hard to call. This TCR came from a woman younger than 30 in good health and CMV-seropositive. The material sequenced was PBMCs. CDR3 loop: CASRPTESPNYGYTF. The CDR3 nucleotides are TGTGCCAGCAGACCAACAGAATCCCCTAACTATGGCTACACCTTC.